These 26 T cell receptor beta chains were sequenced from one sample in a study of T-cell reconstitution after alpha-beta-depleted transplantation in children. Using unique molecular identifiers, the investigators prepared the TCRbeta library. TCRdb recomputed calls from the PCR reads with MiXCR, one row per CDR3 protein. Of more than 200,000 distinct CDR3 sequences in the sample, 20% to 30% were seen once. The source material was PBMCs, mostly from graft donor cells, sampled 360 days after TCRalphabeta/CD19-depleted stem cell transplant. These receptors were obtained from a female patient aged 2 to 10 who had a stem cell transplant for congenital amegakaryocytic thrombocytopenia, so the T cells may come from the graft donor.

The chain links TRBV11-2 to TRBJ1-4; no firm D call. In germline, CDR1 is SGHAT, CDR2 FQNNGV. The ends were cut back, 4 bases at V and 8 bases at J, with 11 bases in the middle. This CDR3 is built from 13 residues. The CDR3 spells CASSSTLEEKLFF. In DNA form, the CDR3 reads TGTGCCAGCAGCTCCACTCTGGAGGAAAAACTGTTTTTT.

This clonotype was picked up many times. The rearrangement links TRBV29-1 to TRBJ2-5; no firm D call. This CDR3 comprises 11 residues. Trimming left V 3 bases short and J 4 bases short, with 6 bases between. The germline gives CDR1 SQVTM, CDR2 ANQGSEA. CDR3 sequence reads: CSVEGSETQYF. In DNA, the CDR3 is TGCAGCGTTGAGGGGTCAGAGACCCAGTACTTC.

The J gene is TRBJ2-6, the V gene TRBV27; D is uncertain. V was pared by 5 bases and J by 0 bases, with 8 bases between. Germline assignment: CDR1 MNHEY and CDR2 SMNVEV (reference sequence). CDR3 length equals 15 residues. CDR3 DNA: TGTGCCAGCAGTCGTAGGTTCTCTGGGGCCAACGTCCTGACTTTC. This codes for CASSRRFSGANVLTF.

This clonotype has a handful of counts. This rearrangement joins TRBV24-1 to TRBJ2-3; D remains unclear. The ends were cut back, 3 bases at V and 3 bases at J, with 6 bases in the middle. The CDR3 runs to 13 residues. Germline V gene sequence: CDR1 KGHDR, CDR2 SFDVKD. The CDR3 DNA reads TGTGCCACCAGTGATCCCCATACAGATACGCAGTATTTT. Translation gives CATSDPHTDTQYF.

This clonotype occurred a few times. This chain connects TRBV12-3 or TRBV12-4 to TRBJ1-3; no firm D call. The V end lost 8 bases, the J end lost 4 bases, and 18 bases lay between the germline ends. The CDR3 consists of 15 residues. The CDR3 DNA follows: TGTGCCAGCCAAGAGGAGATGGAGTTGGGAAACACCATATATTTT. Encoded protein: CASQEEMELGNTIYF.

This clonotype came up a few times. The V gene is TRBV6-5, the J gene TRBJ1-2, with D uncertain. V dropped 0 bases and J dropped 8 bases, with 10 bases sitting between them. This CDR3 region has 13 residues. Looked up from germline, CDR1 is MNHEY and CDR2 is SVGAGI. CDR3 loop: CASSYSVGMGYTF. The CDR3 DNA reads TGTGCCAGCAGTTACTCTGTCGGCATGGGCTACACCTTC.

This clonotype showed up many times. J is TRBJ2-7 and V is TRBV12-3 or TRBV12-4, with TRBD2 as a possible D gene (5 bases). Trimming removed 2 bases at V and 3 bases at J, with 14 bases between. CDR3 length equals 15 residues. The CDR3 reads CASSLSLGRGYEQYF. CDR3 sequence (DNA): TGTGCCAGCAGTTTAAGTCTAGGACGGGGCTACGAGCAGTACTTC.

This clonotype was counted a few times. In DNA form, the CDR3 reads TGTGCCAGCACCGACAGGGGCACTGAAGCTTTCTTT. As protein: CASTDRGTEAFF. The chain has TRBV7-9 and TRBJ1-1; 8 nucleotides align to TRBD1. The ends lost 7 bases at V and 4 bases at J; junction bases unmatched: 2. The CDR3 spans 12 residues. Germline loops: CDR1 SEHNR, CDR2 FQNEAQ (reference sequence).

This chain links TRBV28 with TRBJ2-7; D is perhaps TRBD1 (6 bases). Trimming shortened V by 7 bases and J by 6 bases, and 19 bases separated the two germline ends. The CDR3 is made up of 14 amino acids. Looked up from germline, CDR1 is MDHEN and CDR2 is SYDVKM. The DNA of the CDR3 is TGTGCCAGCAAACAGTTTATAGCCAGGGGCGAGCAGTACTTC. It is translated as CASKQFIARGEQYF.

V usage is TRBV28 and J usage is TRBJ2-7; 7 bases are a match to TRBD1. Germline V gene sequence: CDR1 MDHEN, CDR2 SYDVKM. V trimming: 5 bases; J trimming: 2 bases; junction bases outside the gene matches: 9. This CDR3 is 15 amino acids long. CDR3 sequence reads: CASSQDSGTAYEQYF. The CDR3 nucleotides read TGTGCCAGCAGTCAAGACTCCGGGACAGCCTACGAGCAGTACTTC. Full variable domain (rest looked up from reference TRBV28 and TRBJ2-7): DVKVTQSSRYLVKRTGEKVFLECVQDMDHENMFWYRQDPGLGLRLIYFSYDVKMKEKGDIPEGYSVSREKKERFSLILESASTNQTSMYLCASSQDSGTAYEQYFGPGTRLTVT.

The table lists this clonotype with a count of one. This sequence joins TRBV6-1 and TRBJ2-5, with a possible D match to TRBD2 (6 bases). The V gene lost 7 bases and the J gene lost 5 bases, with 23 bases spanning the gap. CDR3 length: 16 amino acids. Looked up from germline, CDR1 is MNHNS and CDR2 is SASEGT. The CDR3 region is CASKAPLAGSRETQYF. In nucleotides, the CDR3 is TGTGCCAGCAAGGCGCCGCTGGCGGGGTCTAGGGAGACCCAGTACTTC.

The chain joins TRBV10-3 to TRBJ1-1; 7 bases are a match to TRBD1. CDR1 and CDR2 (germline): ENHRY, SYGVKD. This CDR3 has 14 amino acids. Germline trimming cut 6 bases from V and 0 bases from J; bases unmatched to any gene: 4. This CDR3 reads CAIRVDRVNTEAFF. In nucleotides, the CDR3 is TGTGCCATCAGGGTTGACAGGGTGAACACTGAAGCTTTCTTT.

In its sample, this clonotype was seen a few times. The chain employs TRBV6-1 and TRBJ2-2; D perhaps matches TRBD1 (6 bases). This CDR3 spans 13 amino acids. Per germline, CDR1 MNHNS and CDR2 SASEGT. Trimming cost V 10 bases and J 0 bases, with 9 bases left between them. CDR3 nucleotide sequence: TGTGCCATCGGACAGCCGAACACCGGGGAGCTGTTTTTT. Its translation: CAIGQPNTGELFF.

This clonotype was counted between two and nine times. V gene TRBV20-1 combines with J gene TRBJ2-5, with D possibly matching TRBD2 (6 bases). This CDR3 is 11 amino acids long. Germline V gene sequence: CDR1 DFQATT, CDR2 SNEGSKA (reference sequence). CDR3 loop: CLPSAGETQYF. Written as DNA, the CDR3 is TGCCTACCTAGCGCAGGAGAGACCCAGTACTTC.

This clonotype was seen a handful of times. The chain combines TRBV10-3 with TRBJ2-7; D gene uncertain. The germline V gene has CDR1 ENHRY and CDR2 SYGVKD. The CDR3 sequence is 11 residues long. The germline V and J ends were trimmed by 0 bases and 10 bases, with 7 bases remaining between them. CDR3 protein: CAISESVAQYF. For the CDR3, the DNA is TGTGCCATCAGTGAGTCGGTAGCCCAGTACTTC.

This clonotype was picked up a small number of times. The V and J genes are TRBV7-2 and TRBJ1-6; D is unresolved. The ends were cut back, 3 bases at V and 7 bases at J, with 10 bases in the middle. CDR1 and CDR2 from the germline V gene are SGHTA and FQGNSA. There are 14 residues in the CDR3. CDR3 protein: CASSFTVRNSPLHF. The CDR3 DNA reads TGTGCCAGCAGCTTCACAGTTAGAAATTCACCCCTCCACTTT.

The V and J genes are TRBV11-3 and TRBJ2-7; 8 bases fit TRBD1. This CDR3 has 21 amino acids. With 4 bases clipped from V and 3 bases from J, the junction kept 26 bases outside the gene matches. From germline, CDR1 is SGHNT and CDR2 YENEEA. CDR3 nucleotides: TGTGCCAGCAGCTCCTCATCTCGCCCCCGAAGACCGGGACAGGACAACTACGAGCAGTACTTC. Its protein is CASSSSSRPRRPGQDNYEQYF.

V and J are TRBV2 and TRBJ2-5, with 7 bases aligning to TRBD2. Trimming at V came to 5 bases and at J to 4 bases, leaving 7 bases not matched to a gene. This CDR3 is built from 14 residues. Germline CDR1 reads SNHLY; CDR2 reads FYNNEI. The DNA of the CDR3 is TGTGCCAGCAGTCAAGGGACTAACAGAGAGACCCAGTACTTC. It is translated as CASSQGTNRETQYF.

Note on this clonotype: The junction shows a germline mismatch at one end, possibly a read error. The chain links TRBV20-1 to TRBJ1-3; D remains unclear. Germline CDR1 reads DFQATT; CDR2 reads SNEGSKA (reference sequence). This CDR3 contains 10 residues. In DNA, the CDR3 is TGCAGTGCTCTGCTCCGGTCGAGGCATTTT. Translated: CSALLRSRHF.

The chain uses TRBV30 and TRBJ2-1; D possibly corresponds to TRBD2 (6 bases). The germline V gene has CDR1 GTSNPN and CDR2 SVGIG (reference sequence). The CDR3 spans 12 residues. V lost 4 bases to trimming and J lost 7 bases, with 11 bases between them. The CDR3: CAWTISGNEQFF. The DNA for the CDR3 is TGTGCCTGGACCATTAGCGGAAATGAGCAGTTCTTC.

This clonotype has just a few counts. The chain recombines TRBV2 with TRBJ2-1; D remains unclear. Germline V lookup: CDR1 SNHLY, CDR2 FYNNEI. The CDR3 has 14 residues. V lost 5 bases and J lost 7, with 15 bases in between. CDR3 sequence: CASSSGPAQNEQFF. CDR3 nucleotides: TGTGCCAGCAGTTCAGGACCCGCCCAGAATGAGCAGTTCTTC. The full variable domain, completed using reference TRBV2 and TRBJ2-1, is EPEVTQTPSHQVTQMGQEVILRCVPISNHLYFYWYRQILGQKVEFLVSFYNNEISEKSEIFDDQFSVERPDGSNFTLKIRSTKLEDSAMYFCASSSGPAQNEQFFGPGTRLTVL.

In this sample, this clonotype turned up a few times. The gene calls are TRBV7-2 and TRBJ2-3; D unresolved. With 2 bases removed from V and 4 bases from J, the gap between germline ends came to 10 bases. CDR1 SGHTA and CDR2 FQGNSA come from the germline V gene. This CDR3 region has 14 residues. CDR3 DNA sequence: TGTGCCAGCAGCTTAAATAGGGCCCCAGATACGCAGTATTTT. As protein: CASSLNRAPDTQYF.

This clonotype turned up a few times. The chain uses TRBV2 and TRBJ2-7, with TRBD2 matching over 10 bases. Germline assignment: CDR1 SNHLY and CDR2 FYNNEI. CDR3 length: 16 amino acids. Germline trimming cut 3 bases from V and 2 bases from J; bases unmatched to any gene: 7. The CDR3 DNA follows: TGTGCCAGCAGTGATTCGATAGCGGGGGGAACCTACGAGCAGTACTTC. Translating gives CASSDSIAGGTYEQYF.

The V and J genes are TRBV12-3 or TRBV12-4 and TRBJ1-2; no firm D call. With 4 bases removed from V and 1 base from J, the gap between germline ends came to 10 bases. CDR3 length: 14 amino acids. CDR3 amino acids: CASSSWQLNYGYTF. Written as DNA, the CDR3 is TGTGCCAGCAGTTCTTGGCAGCTTAACTATGGCTACACCTTC.

The CDR3 is CASSHSRGTGGRLRNEQFF. The CDR3, as DNA: TGCGCCAGCAGCCACTCAAGAGGGACCGGCGGGAGGTTGAGGAATGAGCAGTTCTTC. The chain employs TRBV4-1 and TRBJ2-1, with 8 bases that match TRBD2. Trimming at V came to 3 bases and at J to 7 bases, leaving 20 bases not matched to a gene. Germline CDR1 reads MGHRA; CDR2 reads YSYEKL. The CDR3 extends over 19 amino acids.

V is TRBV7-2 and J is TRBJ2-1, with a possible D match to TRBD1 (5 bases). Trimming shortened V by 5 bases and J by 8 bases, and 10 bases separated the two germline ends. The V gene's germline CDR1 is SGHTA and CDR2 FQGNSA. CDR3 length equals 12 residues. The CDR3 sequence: CASSTTEYEQFF. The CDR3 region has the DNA TGTGCCAGCAGCACGACAGAATATGAGCAGTTCTTC.